The entry that follows covers one T cell receptor (beta chain) sequence. The antigen is unknown. The data originate from a study of T-cell reconstitution after alpha-beta-depleted transplantation in children. Study conclusions and caveats: Surviving recipient T cells and thymic progenitors underlay high day-60 TCRbeta diversity in some patients. From newly produced T cells came most of the T-cell counts and diversity one year after transplant. Two months or so post-transplant, alpha-beta T cells reportedly derived from several hundred expanded graft clones.

Preparation of the TCRbeta library used unique molecular identifiers. TCRdb reprocessed the PCR reads with MiXCR, giving one entry per CDR3 protein. The sample lists around 960,000 distinct CDR3 sequences, about 30% occurring once. Trimming pared 1 base from V and 4 bases from J, leaving 17 bases between. The CDR3 runs 17 residues. Germline V CDR1 and CDR2: SGHDN, FVKESK. The sequences come from PBMCs, mostly from graft donor cells, collected 360 days after TCRalphabeta/CD19-depleted stem cell transplant. This TCR was sampled from a boy in the first two years of life who had a stem cell transplant for SCID, so the T cells may come from the graft donor. The V and J genes are TRBV14 and TRBJ2-1; D gene ambiguous. This CDR3 reads CASSQVGSSTRYNEQFF. Written as DNA, the CDR3 is TGTGCCAGCAGCCAAGTCGGGTCCAGTACAAGGTACAATGAGCAGTTCTTC.